Below, 23 T cell receptor beta chains from the same sample are listed, as sequenced in a study of T cells in Graves' hyperthyroidism and ophthalmopathy (dated by TCRdb to between 2018 and 2021). Libraries were constructed by multiplex PCR. TCRdb lists the instrument as Illumina HiSeq 2000. Amplification of TCR beta CDR3 regions was carried out from RNA transcripts. A first-round RT-PCR of the TCR CDR3 used the HTBI primer set with the Qiagen OneStep RT-PCR kit. Using fastp at Q25 and MiXCR, TCRdb reprocessed the public reads and kept productive beta chains. CDR3 protein duplicates are merged, each entry listing the most common genes and DNA. This sample is represented by roughly 750,000 distinct CDR3 sequences; about 15% of them were singletons. About 8.4% of the sample is in the top ten clones. The sequenced sample was blood. These receptors all stem from a man between 18 and 29 years old with Graves' hyperthyroidism.

This clonotype showed up many times. The chain recombines TRBV3-1 with TRBJ2-5; D might be TRBD1 (5 bases). The CDR3 loop spans 15 amino acids. V dropped 1 base and J dropped 2 bases, with 11 bases sitting between them. The germline CDR1 and CDR2 sequences are LGHDT and YNNKEL (reference sequence). As DNA, the CDR3 is TGTGCCAGCAGCCAAGGCCGTCAGGGACAAGAGACCCAGTACTTC. This gives the protein CASSQGRQGQETQYF.

This clonotype was counted at least ten times. The V gene is TRBV5-5, the J gene TRBJ2-2; D call uncertain. Looked up from germline, CDR1 is SGHKS and CDR2 is YYEKEE (reference sequence). The CDR3 sequence is 13 residues long. V was shortened by 4 bases and J by 9 bases, with 13 bases between the two germline ends. The CDR3 spells CASSQDPNRELFF. The CDR3 DNA is TGTGCCAGCAGCCAGGACCCTAATCGGGAGCTGTTTTTT. Full variable domain (remainder filled in from reference TRBV5-5 and TRBJ2-2): DAGVTQSPTHLIKTRGQQVTLRCSPISGHKSVSWYQQVLGQGPQFIFQYYEKEERGRGNFPDRFSARQFPNYSSELNVNALLLGDSALYLCASSQDPNRELFFGEGSRLTVL.

There are many counts of this clonotype. V usage is TRBV11-2 and J usage is TRBJ1-1; D is undetermined. Looked up from germline, CDR1 is SGHAT and CDR2 is FQNNGV. V was cut by 0 bases and J by 0 bases, with 5 bases left in between. The CDR3 extends over 14 amino acids. The CDR3 loop reads CASSLERVNTEAFF. Written as DNA, the CDR3 is TGTGCCAGCAGCTTAGAAAGGGTGAACACTGAAGCTTTCTTT.

The chain has TRBV20-1 and TRBJ2-1, with D perhaps TRBD2 (6 bases). The ends were cut back, 3 bases at V and 3 bases at J, with 9 bases in the middle. The CDR3 extends over 13 amino acids. Germline CDR1 reads DFQATT; CDR2 reads SNEGSKA (reference sequence). The CDR3 DNA reads as TGCAGTGCTAGTTCGGGAGTCTACAATGAGCAGTTCTTC. This translates into CSASSGVYNEQFF.

This clonotype was found many times. The CDR3 nucleotides are TGTGCCAGCAGCACCAGGGGGGAGCAGTACTTC. Protein sequence: CASSTRGEQYF. This rearrangement joins TRBV7-2 to TRBJ2-7, with 7 bases aligning to TRBD1. V was pared by 5 bases and J by 7 bases, with 2 bases of the junction left unmatched. This CDR3 comprises 11 residues. Germline CDR1 reads SGHTA; CDR2 reads FQGNSA.

This clonotype has at least ten counts. The V and J genes are TRBV28 and TRBJ1-1; D is unresolved. The germline CDR1 and CDR2 sequences are MDHEN and SYDVKM. The CDR3 covers 13 residues. Trimming left V 10 bases short and J 3 bases short, with 15 bases between. Here the CDR3 reads CAIGRVGDTEAFF. In DNA, the CDR3 is TGTGCCATCGGGAGGGTGGGAGACACTGAAGCTTTCTTT.

This clonotype has at least ten counts. V gene TRBV5-5 combines with J gene TRBJ1-4; D possibly corresponds to TRBD1 (5 bases). CDR3 size: 16 residues. Germline V gene sequence: CDR1 SGHKS, CDR2 YYEKEE (reference sequence). Trimming pared 1 base from V and 3 bases from J, leaving 13 bases between. CDR3 in DNA: TGTGCCAGCAGCTTGCGTCCAGGGCCCCCTAATGAAAAACTGTTTTTT. This encodes CASSLRPGPPNEKLFF.

The chain employs TRBV5-7 and TRBJ1-4, with 8 bases lining up with TRBD1. TRBV5-7 is known as an ORF, though its function is uncertain. With V trimmed by 4 bases and J by 5 bases, 10 bases remained unmatched. The CDR3 extends over 16 amino acids. CDR3 residues: CASSPGRDRPNEKLFF. In DNA, the CDR3 is TGTGCCAGCAGCCCCGGACGGGACAGGCCAAATGAAAAACTGTTTTTT.

The chain employs TRBV30 and TRBJ2-3, with D uncertain. The CDR3 length is 14 residues. Germline V CDR1 and CDR2: GTSNPN, SVGIG (reference sequence). Deletions cut 2 bases from V and 0 bases from J, with 9 bases between. The CDR3 protein is CAWSRATSTDTQYF. As DNA, the CDR3 is TGTGCCTGGAGTAGGGCCACGAGCACAGATACGCAGTATTTT.

The chain joins TRBV27 to TRBJ1-4; 10 nucleotides line up with TRBD1. Germline V gives CDR1 MNHEY, CDR2 SMNVEV (reference sequence). Trimming removed 2 bases from V and 7 bases from J; junction bases left unmatched: 7. This CDR3 is built from 16 residues. CDR3 in DNA: TGTGCCAGCAGTTTAACGATCCGGACAGGGGGTGAAAAACTGTTTTTT. Its translation: CASSLTIRTGGEKLFF.

This clonotype was seen a handful of times. The chain is built from TRBV20-1 and TRBJ2-7, with D possibly being TRBD1 (6 bases). Germline values: CDR1 DFQATT, CDR2 SNEGSKA (reference sequence). Trimming took 6 bases from V and 3 from J, leaving 15 bases between them. This CDR3 contains 13 residues. The CDR3 DNA reads TGCAGTGCCGAGACAGGAATAGACTACGAGCAGTACTTC. It yields the protein CSAETGIDYEQYF.

The rearrangement joins TRBV6-4 to TRBJ2-3, with TRBD2 identical over 15 bases. Germline-derived CDR1 and CDR2 are MRHNA and SNTAGT. V trimming: 7 bases; J trimming: 3 bases; junction bases outside the gene matches: 5. The CDR3 has 16 amino acids. CDR3 loop: CASIGLAGGPTDTQYF. CDR3 bases: TGTGCCAGCATTGGACTAGCGGGAGGGCCGACAGATACGCAGTATTTT.

The chain links TRBV19 to TRBJ1-5; D possibly corresponds to TRBD1 (6 bases). Germline CDR1 reads LNHDA; CDR2 reads SQIVND (reference sequence). The CDR3 length is 15 residues. V was trimmed by 6 bases and J by 2 bases, leaving 14 bases between them. The CDR3 loop is CASRHTGTGNQPQHF. The CDR3 DNA follows: TGTGCCAGTAGGCATACAGGGACGGGCAATCAGCCCCAGCATTTT.

This clonotype occurred many times. The genes are TRBV19 and TRBJ2-7; 7 nucleotides agree with TRBD2. Germline assignment: CDR1 LNHDA and CDR2 SQIVND (reference sequence). The CDR3 length is 13 residues. V lost 5 bases to trimming and J lost 3 bases; unmatched junction nucleotides: 4. The CDR3 protein is CASSAGASYEQYF. The CDR3 coding sequence is TGTGCCAGTAGTGCGGGAGCCAGCTACGAGCAGTACTTC. Full variable domain (remainder filled in from reference TRBV19 and TRBJ2-7): DGGITQSPKYLFRKEGQNVTLSCEQNLNHDAMYWYRQDPGQGLRLIYYSQIVNDFQKGDIAEGYSVSREKKESFPLTVTSAQKNPTAFYLCASSAGASYEQYFGPGTRLTVT.

J is TRBJ1-3 and V is TRBV6-5; D remains unclear. Between the trimmed V and J ends, which lost 0 bases and 1 base, there was a span of 7 bases. Germline V gene lookup returns CDR1 MNHEY and CDR2 SVGAGI. The CDR3 has 15 residues. CDR3 protein: CASSYSGLSGNTIYF. CDR3 sequence (DNA): TGTGCCAGCAGTTACTCAGGGCTTTCTGGAAACACCATATATTTT.

This clonotype turned up a few times. The chain couples TRBV11-2 to TRBJ2-1; D remains unclear. The germline CDR1 and CDR2 sequences are SGHAT and FQNNGV. The ends were cut back, 3 bases at V and 4 bases at J, with 13 bases in the middle. The CDR3 is made up of 15 amino acids. DNA of the CDR3: TGTGCCAGCAGCTTTGTAGAACCACTTTACAATGAGCAGTTCTTC. Its protein product is CASSFVEPLYNEQFF. The whole variable domain, filled in from reference TRBV11-2 and TRBJ2-1, reads EAGVAQSPRYKIIEKRQSVAFWCNPISGHATLYWYQQILGQGPKLLIQFQNNGVVDDSQLPKDRFSAERLKGVDSTLKIQPAKLEDSAVYLCASSFVEPLYNEQFFGPGTRLTVL.

This rearrangement joins TRBV10-1 to TRBJ2-2, with 7 bases matching TRBD1. The CDR3 contains 15 residues. V shed 11 bases and J 3 bases; nucleotides not matched to a gene: 12. The germline gives CDR1 WNHNN, CDR2 SYGVQD (reference sequence). In DNA form, the CDR3 reads TGCGCCGCTCCCGAATGGGACAGCCACACCGGGGAGCTGTTTTTT. Amino acids: CAAPEWDSHTGELFF.

This clonotype was observed many times. The chain couples TRBV27 to TRBJ1-6; TRBD1 is a possible D gene (5 bases). The V gene lost 6 bases and the J gene lost 6 bases, with 18 bases spanning the gap. Germline V gene sequence: CDR1 MNHEY, CDR2 SMNVEV (reference sequence). There are 16 residues in the CDR3. The CDR3 reads CASSQALGLGNSPLHF. CDR3 bases: TGTGCCAGCAGCCAAGCCCTGGGGCTCGGTAATTCACCCCTCCACTTT.

The rearrangement uses TRBV3-1 and TRBJ2-1; D might be TRBD1 or TRBD2, each matching 5 bases. The V gene's germline CDR1 is LGHDT and CDR2 YNNKEL (reference sequence). The CDR3 totals 15 residues. Trimming stripped 4 bases from V and 5 bases from J, with 15 bases between. The CDR3 region has the DNA TGTGCCAGCAGCCCCGGGACGTCCTCTCACAATGAGCAGTTCTTC. It yields the protein CASSPGTSSHNEQFF.

This chain uses TRBV28 with TRBJ1-4; D is unresolved. The length of the CDR3 is 12 residues. CDR1 MDHEN and CDR2 SYDVKM come from the germline V gene. Trimming shortened V by 11 bases and J by 8 bases, and 15 bases separated the two germline ends. The CDR3 DNA reads as TGTGCCGGCACTGAGGGCTACGAAAAACTGTTTTTT. Amino acids: CAGTEGYEKLFF. The full variable domain, its missing parts supplied by reference TRBV28 and TRBJ1-4, is DVKVTQSSRYLVKRTGEKVFLECVQDMDHENMFWYRQDPGLGLRLIYFSYDVKMKEKGDIPEGYSVSREKKERFSLILESASTNQTSMYLCAGTEGYEKLFFGSGTQLSVL.

This clonotype was observed a handful of times. This sequence joins TRBV7-9 and TRBJ2-7; tentative D call: TRBD2 (5 bases). Germline V gene data show CDR1 as SEHNR and CDR2 as FQNEAQ (reference sequence). The CDR3 is made up of 15 amino acids. Trimming shortened V by 5 bases and J by 0 bases, and 14 bases separated the two germline ends. The CDR3 spells CASSPFRDPSYEQYF. The CDR3 DNA sequence: TGTGCCAGCAGCCCGTTCCGGGATCCCTCCTACGAGCAGTACTTC.

This clonotype has just a few counts. CDR3 sequence (DNA): TGCGCCAGCAGCAGTCCCCACCGCACAGATACGCAGTATTTT. Amino acid sequence: CASSSPHRTDTQYF. This sequence joins TRBV5-1 and TRBJ2-3; D is unresolved. This CDR3 has 14 residues. The germline gives CDR1 SGHRS, CDR2 YFSETQ. Deletions cut 4 bases from V and 1 base from J, with 10 bases between.

This clonotype was counted only a few times. V gene TRBV2 combines with J gene TRBJ2-1, with 9 bases aligning to TRBD1. The J segment lost 4 bases and the V segment lost 10 bases, leaving 11 bases of the junction unmatched. The germline V gene has CDR1 SNHLY and CDR2 FYNNEI. The CDR3 consists of 15 residues. The CDR3 protein is CANREDRGSYNEQFF. CDR3 in DNA: TGTGCCAACAGAGAAGACAGGGGGTCGTACAATGAGCAGTTCTTC. The full variable domain, completed using reference TRBV2 and TRBJ2-1, is EPEVTQTPSHQVTQMGQEVILRCVPISNHLYFYWYRQILGQKVEFLVSFYNNEISEKSEIFDDQFSVERPDGSNFTLKIRSTKLEDSAMYFCANREDRGSYNEQFFGPGTRLTVL.